A selection of T cell receptor beta chains follows, all from one sample in a study of blood T cell repertoires in COVID-19. TCRdb keeps only in-frame clones here, not all; method: immunoSEQ multiplex PCR. The table lists fewer than 200,000 clones, roughly 86% of them singletons. The sample consisted of peripheral blood. Source of these receptors: a man aged 40-55 years who had recovered from COVID-19. Both conserved end residues are part of each CDR3. Fields, in order: D gene, clone size, V gene, J gene, CDR3 DNA, CDR3 protein. The D gene is left open where the match is weak. Rows may omit the clone size; those that give it use once, few, many or a size class.

-	-	TRBV6-6	TRBJ2-5	TGTGCCAGCACCCGGGGTACCAGGGAGACCCAGTACTTC	CASTRGTRETQYF
TRBD1	-	TRBV13	TRBJ2-5	TGTGCCAGCAGCCCCCAGGGGGAGGAGACCCAGTACTTC	CASSPQGEETQYF
-	-	TRBV27	TRBJ2-5	TGTGCCAGCCGTTCCCTGCAGGGGAGAGGAGAGACCCAGTACTTC	CASRSLQGRGETQYF
TRBD1	-	TRBV11-2	TRBJ2-4	TGTGCCAGCAGCCCCCCCGGCCCCGGGACAGAGAGAAACATTCAGTACTTC	CASSPPGPGTERNIQYF
TRBD2	-	TRBV7-3	TRBJ2-2	TGTGCCAGCAGCCGGGGAGGGGCCAGCGGGGAGCTGTTTTTT	CASSRGGASGELFF
-	-	TRBV4-3	TRBJ2-7	TGCGCCAGCAGCCAAGGGGTTTTAGCGAGCGAGCAGTACTTC	CASSQGVLASEQYF
-	-	TRBV18	TRBJ1-1	TGTGCCAGCTCACCGACAGGACGCACTGAAGCTTTCTTT	CASSPTGRTEAFF
TRBD1	-	TRBV29-1	TRBJ2-3	TGCAGCAGCGGGACAGGGGGCACAGATACGCAGTATTTT	CSSGTGGTDTQYF
TRBD1	-	TRBV5-5	TRBJ1-2	TGTGCCAGCAGCAGACAGGGTTTGGATGGCTACACCTTC	CASSRQGLDGYTF
-	-	TRBV21-1	TRBJ2-3	TGTGCCAGCAGACCGCCTATCAACCTAGCGGGGGGTAGCACAGATACGCAGTATTTT	CASRPPINLAGGSTDTQYF
TRBD1	few	TRBV7-8	TRBJ2-3	TGTGCCAGCAGCTTGGGACAGGGCACAGATACGCAGTATTTT	CASSLGQGTDTQYF
-	-	TRBV29-1	TRBJ1-2	TGCAGCGTTTTTTACAGGGGCTACACCTTC	CSVFYRGYTF
-	-	TRBV29-1	TRBJ2-2	TGCAGCGTTGCCCGGGACACAGCAATTACCGGGGAGCTGTTTTTT	CSVARDTAITGELFF
TRBD2	-	TRBV11-2	TRBJ2-1	TGTGCCAGCAGCTTAGGCGGGGGGGGTTATGAGCAGTTCTTC	CASSLGGGGYEQFF
TRBD1	-	TRBV6-5	TRBJ1-2	TGTGCCAGCAGTTACTCTATATCAGGGGGGAACTATGGCTACACCTTC	CASSYSISGGNYGYTF
-	-	TRBV27	TRBJ2-7	TGTGCCAGCAGTTCCAACTACGAGCAGTACTTC	CASSSNYEQYF
TRBD1	-	TRBV30	TRBJ1-6	TGTGCCTGGAGCGCCGGACAGGTAAATTCACCCCTCCACTTT	CAWSAGQVNSPLHF
-	-	TRBV5-1	TRBJ2-3	TGCGCCAGCAACCTAGGCACAGATACGCAGTATTTT	CASNLGTDTQYF
-	-	TRBV24-1	TRBJ1-2	TGTGCCACCAGTGTCGGAGGGGGCTACACCTTC	CATSVGGGYTF